This entry lists 29 T cell receptor beta chains sequenced from one sample in a study of early T cells in non-severe SARS-CoV-2 infection. One entry per CDR3 protein, called by TCRdb with MiXCR from the 5' RACE reads. The table records fewer than 100,000 distinct CDR3 sequences, less than 8% of them present only once. The sample taken for sequencing was whole blood. The receptor source for this set is an adult who was a healthcare worker with PCR-confirmed SARS-CoV-2 infection or an uninfected control (not recorded which).

This clonotype was counted ten times or more. The V and J genes are TRBV7-9 and TRBJ1-6; D is unresolved. This CDR3 is built from 15 residues. Germline loops: CDR1 SEHNR, CDR2 FQNEAQ (reference sequence). The ends were cut back, 4 bases at V and 7 bases at J, with 14 bases in the middle. The CDR3 is CASSSQIFVNSPLHF. CDR3 bases: TGTGCCAGCAGCTCCCAGATATTCGTAAATTCACCCCTCCACTTT.

The chain links TRBV12-3 or TRBV12-4 to TRBJ1-5; TRBD1 matches 7 bases. There are 14 residues in the CDR3. The ends lost 4 bases at V and 4 bases at J; junction bases unmatched: 4. This chain's CDR3 is CASSYDRENQPQHF. In DNA, the CDR3 is TGTGCCAGCAGTTATGACAGGGAAAATCAGCCCCAGCATTTT.

This clonotype came up many times. V gene TRBV10-2 combines with J gene TRBJ2-7; D perhaps matches TRBD1 (6 bases). Germline loops: CDR1 WSHSY, CDR2 SAAADI. Trimming took off 0 bases at V and 3 bases at J, with 15 bases between the two ends. This CDR3 comprises 16 residues. DNA for the CDR3: TGCGCCAGCAGTGAGTCCAAGGAAACAGGGAACTACGAGCAGTACTTC. Protein product: CASSESKETGNYEQYF.

The V gene is TRBV29-1, the J gene TRBJ2-5, with 7 bases lining up with TRBD1. The CDR3 has 12 residues. CDR1 and CDR2 (germline): SQVTM, ANQGSEA. After removal of 7 bases from V and 3 bases from J, the junction contained 5 bases not matched to a gene. The CDR3 sequence is CSAETGKETQYF. Here the CDR3 DNA reads TGCAGCGCCGAGACAGGGAAAGAGACCCAGTACTTC.

This rearrangement joins TRBV18 to TRBJ2-2, with D unclear. Germline V CDR1 and CDR2: KGHSH, LQKENI. The CDR3 contains 13 residues. Trimming shortened V by 6 bases and J by 5 bases, and 10 bases separated the two germline ends. This chain's CDR3 is CASSASWTGELFF. As DNA, the CDR3 is TGTGCCAGCTCCGCTTCGTGGACCGGGGAGCTGTTTTTT.

In this sample, this clonotype turned up many times. V and J are TRBV20-1 and TRBJ2-7; D possibly corresponds to TRBD1 (6 bases). CDR1 DFQATT and CDR2 SNEGSKA come from the germline V gene (reference sequence). Trimming pared 6 bases from V and 0 bases from J, leaving 15 bases between. This CDR3 contains 14 residues. The CDR3 DNA sequence: TGCAGTGCCCCATTCACAGGGAGCTCCTACGAGCAGTACTTC. This gives the protein CSAPFTGSSYEQYF.

J is TRBJ2-7 and V is TRBV4-2; D is possibly TRBD2 (6 bases). CDR1 and CDR2 from the germline V gene are LGHNA and YNFKEQ. Trimming took off 2 bases at V and 4 bases at J, with 15 bases between the two ends. The CDR3 is made up of 15 amino acids. The DNA of the CDR3 is TGTGCCAGCAGCCAAAGCATCGATGGGGGGTACGAGCAGTACTTC. The encoded protein is CASSQSIDGGYEQYF.

This clonotype was detected only a few times. This rearrangement joins TRBV7-2 to TRBJ2-2; D call uncertain. The CDR3 loop spans 12 amino acids. Germline assignment: CDR1 SGHTA and CDR2 FQGNSA. V was clipped by 1 base and J by 6 bases, with 3 bases between them. The CDR3 DNA is TGTGCCAGCAGCTTAGGACCCGGGGAGCTGTTTTTT. Its translation is CASSLGPGELFF. Based on the CDR3 plus reference TRBV7-2 and TRBJ2-2, the full variable domain is GAGVSQSPSNKVTEKGKDVELRCDPISGHTALYWYRQSLGQGLEFLIYFQGNSAPDKSGLPSDRFSAERTGGSVSTLTIQRTQQEDSAVYLCASSLGPGELFFGEGSRLTVL.

This clonotype occurred many times. CDR3 bases: TGTGCCAGCAGCGTCCGGAGGGGACAGGCCATCTACGAGCAGTACTTC. This codes for CASSVRRGQAIYEQYF. The V gene is TRBV9, the J gene TRBJ2-7; the match to TRBD1 covers 8 bases. Germline V gene sequence: CDR1 SGDLS, CDR2 YYNGEE. The CDR3 runs to 16 residues. The V segment lost 2 bases and the J segment 3 bases; nucleotides outside the gene matches: 10.

V gene TRBV3-1 combines with J gene TRBJ2-3; TRBD2 agrees at 12 bases. The V gene end was trimmed by 1 base and the J gene end by 4 bases; junction bases not matched to a gene: 0. Germline CDR1 is LGHDT and CDR2 is YNNKEL (reference sequence). The CDR3 spans 15 residues. The CDR3 region has the DNA TGTGCCAGCAGCCAAGGACTAGCGGGGGCAGATACGCAGTATTTT. This translates into CASSQGLAGADTQYF.

The V call is TRBV15, the J call TRBJ1-6; D perhaps matches TRBD1 (5 bases). CDR3 size: 17 residues. V lost 0 bases, J lost 10 bases, and 19 bases lay in between. Germline CDR1 LNHNV, CDR2 YYDKDF (reference sequence). CDR3 residues: CATSRERGQAGRSPLHF. DNA for the CDR3: TGTGCCACCAGCAGAGAAAGGGGTCAGGCGGGGCGATCACCCCTCCACTTT.

This clonotype was observed at least ten times. This chain links TRBV20-1 with TRBJ2-3; 13 bases align to TRBD2. The V gene's germline CDR1 is DFQATT and CDR2 SNEGSKA (reference sequence). The CDR3 length is 16 residues. After removal of 3 bases from V and 6 bases from J, the junction contained 9 bases not matched to a gene. DNA of the CDR3: TGCAGTGCTAGGACAGGACTAGCGGGAGAGGGGGATACGCAGTATTTT. It codes for CSARTGLAGEGDTQYF.

This clonotype came up many times. This chain uses TRBV18 with TRBJ2-3, with D unresolved. The CDR3 runs 16 residues. Between the trimmed V and J ends, which lost 2 bases and 0 bases, there was a span of 12 bases. The germline V gene encodes CDR1 KGHSH and CDR2 LQKENI. The DNA for the CDR3 is TGTGCCAGCTCACCATTAGACGGTCCTAGCACAGATACGCAGTATTTT. Encoded protein: CASSPLDGPSTDTQYF.

In its sample, this clonotype was seen many times. The rearrangement uses TRBV12-3 or TRBV12-4 and TRBJ2-3; TRBD1 might be the D (5 bases). This CDR3 comprises 15 residues. Trimming shortened V by 7 bases and J by 0 bases, and 14 bases separated the two germline ends. The DNA of the CDR3 is TGTGCCAGCACTAAGACTGGGGCTAGCACAGATACGCAGTATTTT. Protein sequence: CASTKTGASTDTQYF.

This clonotype has ten or more counts. V is TRBV5-4 and J is TRBJ1-1; 8 bases fit TRBD1. Germline V gives CDR1 SGHNT, CDR2 YYREEE (reference sequence). CDR3 length: 14 residues. The J segment lost 5 bases and the V segment lost 4 bases, leaving 7 bases of the junction unmatched. This CDR3 is CASSTGQGRTEAFF. Here the CDR3 DNA reads TGTGCCAGCAGCACCGGACAGGGTCGGACTGAAGCTTTCTTT.

The J gene is TRBJ1-2, the V gene TRBV10-3; perhaps TRBD1 as D (5 bases). Germline V lookup: CDR1 ENHRY, CDR2 SYGVKD. V dropped 6 bases and J dropped 6 bases, with 14 bases sitting between them. The CDR3 extends over 13 amino acids. CDR3 loop: CAISRDGDNGYTF. CDR3 sequence (DNA): TGTGCCATCAGCCGGGACGGAGACAATGGCTACACCTTC.

This clonotype was seen a handful of times. This chain connects TRBV7-9 to TRBJ1-1; 7 bases line up with TRBD1. Unmatched junction bases numbered 3, after V lost 1 base and J lost 4 bases. The CDR3 has 14 amino acids. Germline V lookup: CDR1 SEHNR, CDR2 FQNEAQ (reference sequence). The CDR3 reads CASSLVRDSTEAFF. CDR3 nucleotide sequence: TGTGCCAGCAGCTTAGTAAGGGACAGCACTGAAGCTTTCTTT.

This clonotype came up a few times. The V and J genes are TRBV29-1 and TRBJ2-1; D is possibly TRBD2 (6 bases). CDR1 and CDR2 (germline): SQVTM, ANQGSEA. This CDR3 spans 12 amino acids. V dropped 7 bases and J dropped 6 bases, with 13 bases sitting between them. CDR3: CSGRDFLNEQFF. The CDR3 nucleotides read TGCAGCGGGAGGGATTTCCTCAATGAGCAGTTCTTC.

This chain connects TRBV10-2 to TRBJ1-2, with 9 bases fitting TRBD1. The CDR3 covers 12 residues. The junction had 5 bases not matched to a gene; V was cut back by 7 bases and J by 8 bases. Per germline, CDR1 WSHSY and CDR2 SAAADI. CDR3 region: CASMGQGRGYTF. In DNA form, the CDR3 reads TGCGCCAGCATGGGACAGGGTCGGGGCTACACCTTC.

V is TRBV20-1 and J is TRBJ2-7; D unclear. Germline lookup yields CDR1 DFQATT and CDR2 SNEGSKA (reference sequence). The V end was cut by 1 base, the J end by 9 bases, with 22 bases between. The length of the CDR3 is 15 residues. This CDR3 reads CSARGAGTENRGQYF. CDR3 DNA sequence: TGCAGTGCTAGAGGGGCCGGAACAGAGAACCGCGGGCAGTACTTC.

This clonotype was found a few times. The gene calls are TRBV28 and TRBJ1-1, with D possibly TRBD1 on 6 matching bases. Germline CDR1 is MDHEN and CDR2 is SYDVKM. The CDR3 has 16 amino acids. Trimming pared 5 bases from V and 3 bases from J, leaving 19 bases between. The CDR3 DNA is TGTGCCAGCAGTCCGCCCCCCTTGGGGGGGCACACTGAAGCTTTCTTT. Encoded protein: CASSPPPLGGHTEAFF.

This clonotype was counted only a few times. The chain carries TRBV11-2 and TRBJ1-3; no definite D call. Germline loops: CDR1 SGHAT, CDR2 FQNNGV. The CDR3 totals 17 residues. The V end lost 2 bases, the J end lost 0 bases, and 14 bases lay between the germline ends. The CDR3, as DNA: TGTGCCAGCAGCTTAAGGACGTCGCCTTACTCTGGAAACACCATATATTTT. This encodes CASSLRTSPYSGNTIYF.

This rearrangement joins TRBV29-1 to TRBJ2-4; D might be TRBD1 (6 bases). Germline-derived CDR1 and CDR2 are SQVTM and ANQGSEA. Trimming took 7 bases from V and 4 from J, leaving 11 bases between them. This CDR3 contains 12 residues. The CDR3 DNA sequence: TGCAGCGGCTGGGACACTAAAAACATTCAGTACTTC. The encoded protein is CSGWDTKNIQYF. Variable domain in full (rest from reference TRBV29-1 and TRBJ2-4): SAVISQKPSRDICQRGTSLTIQCQVDSQVTMMFWYRQQPGQSLTLIATANQGSEATYESGFVIDKFPISRPNLTFSTLTVSNMSPEDSSIYLCSGWDTKNIQYFGAGTRLSVL.

This clonotype was counted at least ten times. The chain joins TRBV6-1 to TRBJ2-1; D not resolved. Germline V gives CDR1 MNHNS, CDR2 SASEGT. V was pared by 0 bases and J by 0 bases, with 12 bases between. This CDR3 is built from 17 residues. CDR3 amino acids: CASSEALGYNSYNEQFF. DNA for the CDR3: TGTGCCAGCAGTGAAGCGCTCGGCTACAACTCCTACAATGAGCAGTTCTTC.

This clonotype was seen a handful of times. The chain is built from TRBV12-3 or TRBV12-4 and TRBJ1-1, with 7 bases lining up with TRBD1. The CDR3 has 14 amino acids. V shed 6 bases and J 4 bases; nucleotides not matched to a gene: 8. CDR3 nucleotides: TGTGCCAGCAGGTTACAGGGGAAGATCACTGAAGCTTTCTTT. It codes for CASRLQGKITEAFF.

This clonotype was seen many times. V usage is TRBV11-2 and J usage is TRBJ2-3, with TRBD1 as a possible D gene (6 bases). Germline CDR1 reads SGHAT; CDR2 reads FQNNGV. V dropped 5 bases and J dropped 1 base, with 10 bases sitting between them. This CDR3 comprises 14 residues. CDR3 bases: TGTGCCAGCAGCCCGGACAGCCGCACAGATACGCAGTATTTT. Amino acids: CASSPDSRTDTQYF.

This chain links TRBV12-3 or TRBV12-4 with TRBJ1-2, with no clear D. Trimming pared 6 bases from V and 4 bases from J, leaving 12 bases between. The CDR3 spans 13 residues. The CDR3 coding sequence is TGTGCCAGCAGATCTGACGTAGTCTATGGCTACACCTTC. It codes for CASRSDVVYGYTF.

This clonotype was counted only a few times. The V call is TRBV4-1, the J call TRBJ2-5, with D uncertain. This CDR3 region has 16 residues. Deletions cut 3 bases from V and 2 bases from J, with 16 bases between. Per germline, CDR1 MGHRA and CDR2 YSYEKL. CDR3 sequence (DNA): TGCGCCAGCAGCCACCGACATCGTGGGGAACAAGAGACCCAGTACTTC. Protein product: CASSHRHRGEQETQYF.

This clonotype was detected a few times. This chain connects TRBV29-1 to TRBJ2-1, with 11 bases identical to TRBD2. V was clipped by 4 bases and J by 2 bases; unmatched bases: 4. Per the germline V gene, CDR1 is SQVTM and CDR2 is ANQGSEA. The CDR3 runs 15 residues. CDR3 coding DNA: TGCAGCGTTGCGATAGCGGGAGGGCCCTACAATGAGCAGTTCTTC. Protein sequence: CSVAIAGGPYNEQFF.